This is a list of T cell receptor beta chains from one sample in a study of CD8 T cells in ankylosing spondylitis. TCRdb reprocessed the 5' RACE reads via MiXCR and lists one record per CDR3 protein. The table shows a few hundred thousand distinct CDR3 sequences, with under 25% occurring only once. Sequencing input: blood, either unsorted or a sorted T cell fraction (not recorded which). The source is a female donor with ankylosing spondylitis or in good health (not recorded which). Both conserved end residues are part of each CDR3. The D gene is left open where the match is weak. A row's size may be missing; if present it is once, few, many or a size class.

few TRBJ1-5 . TRBV10-3 CAISPADSNQPQHF TGTGCCATCAGTCCAGCCGATAGCAATCAGCCCCAGCATTTT
many TRBJ2-1 . TRBV7-6 CASSSLNNEQFF TGTGCCAGCAGCTCCCTGAACAATGAGCAGTTCTTC
few TRBJ1-1 TRBD1 TRBV7-2 CASSQGGLGTEAFF TGTGCCAGCAGCCAAGGGGGCTTGGGCACTGAAGCTTTCTTT
few TRBJ1-1 . TRBV6-1 CASRVRSDNTEAFF TGTGCCAGCAGGGTAAGGTCAGACAACACTGAAGCTTTCTTT
. TRBJ2-5 . TRBV2 CASMSLVAYLETQYF TGTGCCAGCATGTCACTAGTGGCGTACCTAGAGACCCAGTACTTC
many TRBJ1-4 TRBD1 TRBV28 CASSPTGVAEKLFF TGTGCCAGCAGCCCGACAGGGGTGGCTGAAAAACTGTTTTTT
few TRBJ1-6 . TRBV6-5 CASARGNSPLHF TGTGCCAGCGCGCGGGGGAATTCACCCCTCCACTTT
. TRBJ1-1 . TRBV10-3 CAISESVSQVSTEAFF TGTGCCATCAGTGAGTCCGTTTCACAGGTCAGCACTGAAGCTTTCTTT
. TRBJ2-5 . TRBV11-2 CASSQRLSRETQYF TGTGCCAGCAGTCAGAGACTTAGCAGGGAGACCCAGTACTTC
many TRBJ2-1 . TRBV20-1 CSASRGDEQFF TGCAGTGCTAGCAGGGGAGATGAGCAGTTCTTC
. TRBJ2-3 . TRBV24-1 CATSDFAVSGTQYF TGTGCCACCAGTGATTTCGCCGTTTCGGGTACGCAGTATTTT
. TRBJ2-3 . TRBV5-8 CASSLLRGLDTQYF TGTGCCAGCAGCTTGCTAAGGGGGTTGGATACGCAGTATTTT
many TRBJ2-3 . TRBV7-7 CASSLDLASDTQYF TGTGCCAGCAGCTTAGATCTAGCGTCAGATACGCAGTATTTT
few TRBJ2-5 . TRBV7-8 CASSLVRILKETQYF TGTGCCAGCAGCTTAGTTAGGATACTCAAAGAGACCCAGTACTTC
. TRBJ1-5 . TRBV19 CASSRRGTDNQPQHF TGTGCCAGTTCCCGCAGGGGCACCGACAATCAGCCCCAGCATTTT
. TRBJ2-7 . TRBV15 CATSRDPVGVVGEQYF TGTGCCACCAGCAGAGATCCAGTTGGGGTAGTGGGCGAGCAGTACTTC
few TRBJ2-3 . TRBV10-3 CAIRAGQQTDTQYF TGTGCCATCAGGGCGGGACAGCAGACAGATACGCAGTATTTT
many TRBJ2-4 . TRBV29-1 CSASAKNIQYF TGCAGCGCATCGGCCAAAAACATTCAGTACTTC
. TRBJ2-2 . TRBV5-5 CASSLPEGRTGELFF TGTGCCAGCAGCTTGCCTGAAGGGCGCACCGGGGAGCTGTTTTTT
. TRBJ1-6 . TRBV20-1 CSGRVAASSPLHF TGCAGTGGGAGGGTCGCAGCTAGTTCACCCCTCCACTTT
. TRBJ2-1 . TRBV9 CASSVGSTDRYDEQFF TGTGCCAGCAGCGTAGGATCGACAGACAGGTACGATGAGCAGTTCTTC
. TRBJ1-1 TRBD1 TRBV30 CAWGPDGQGTEAFF TGTGCCTGGGGACCTGACGGACAGGGCACTGAAGCTTTCTTT
. TRBJ2-2 . TRBV5-6 CASSFVGGDTGELFF TGTGCCAGCAGCTTTGTAGGTGGGGACACCGGGGAGCTGTTTTTT
. TRBJ1-6 . TRBV19 CASSIGDSPLHF TGTGCCAGTAGTATCGGAGATTCACCCCTCCACTTT
. TRBJ2-7 . TRBV12-3/TRBV12-4 CASSRKHDYYEQYF TGTGCCAGCAGTCGAAAACACGATTACTACGAGCAGTACTTC
. TRBJ2-2 . TRBV7-6 CASSLLLAGTGELFF TGTGCCAGCAGCCTCCTCTTAGCTGGCACCGGGGAGCTGTTTTTT
many TRBJ2-4 TRBD2 TRBV20-1 CSARAGREGPIAKNIQYF TGCAGTGCTAGAGCGGGGCGGGAGGGACCGATAGCCAAAAACATTCAGTACTTC
. TRBJ2-1 . TRBV2 CASTRWGRFSAYNEQFF TGTGCCAGCACCCGGTGGGGCAGGTTTAGCGCCTACAATGAGCAGTTCTTC
. TRBJ2-7 . TRBV20-1 CSYRDRTLYEQYF TGCAGCTACAGAGACAGGACCCTCTACGAGCAGTACTTC
. TRBJ1-1 TRBD1 TRBV29-1 CSAEGRGRGTEAFF TGCAGCGCCGAAGGCAGGGGGCGAGGTACTGAAGCTTTCTTT
few TRBJ2-7 . TRBV20-1 CSAKPGPPIYEQYF TGCAGTGCCAAACCGGGACCCCCTATCTACGAGCAGTACTTC